This T cell receptor beta chain was retrieved from a study of a mutant IDH1 vaccine in newly diagnosed glioma. This CDR3 contains 17 residues. Germline V gene data show CDR1 as MGHRA and CDR2 as YSYEKL. The ends lost 0 bases at V and 3 bases at J; junction bases unmatched: 10. Libraries were prepared by immunoSEQ multiplex PCR; TCRdb keeps only in-frame clonotypes and omits some of them. Of some 29,000 clones listed, 79% are singletons. The sample's time point: week 35, safety follow-up. Every vaccine dose comprised 300 ug of mutant IDH1 20-mer peptide plus topical imiquimod. This clone was counted once. As yet, its antigen is unknown.

The V gene is TRBV4-1, the J gene TRBJ2-7; TRBD1 matches 8 bases. The specimen comprised PBMCs, sampled from a glioma patient whose treatment included an IDH1 peptide vaccine. The receptor's source is a woman aged 25 to 39 with glioma. Some clones in this sample may be carry-over from other donors' samples. The CDR3 region is CASSQEAGQGGGYEQYF. CDR3 sequence (DNA): TGCGCCAGCAGCCAAGAAGCCGGACAGGGTGGAGGCTACGAGCAGTACTTC.